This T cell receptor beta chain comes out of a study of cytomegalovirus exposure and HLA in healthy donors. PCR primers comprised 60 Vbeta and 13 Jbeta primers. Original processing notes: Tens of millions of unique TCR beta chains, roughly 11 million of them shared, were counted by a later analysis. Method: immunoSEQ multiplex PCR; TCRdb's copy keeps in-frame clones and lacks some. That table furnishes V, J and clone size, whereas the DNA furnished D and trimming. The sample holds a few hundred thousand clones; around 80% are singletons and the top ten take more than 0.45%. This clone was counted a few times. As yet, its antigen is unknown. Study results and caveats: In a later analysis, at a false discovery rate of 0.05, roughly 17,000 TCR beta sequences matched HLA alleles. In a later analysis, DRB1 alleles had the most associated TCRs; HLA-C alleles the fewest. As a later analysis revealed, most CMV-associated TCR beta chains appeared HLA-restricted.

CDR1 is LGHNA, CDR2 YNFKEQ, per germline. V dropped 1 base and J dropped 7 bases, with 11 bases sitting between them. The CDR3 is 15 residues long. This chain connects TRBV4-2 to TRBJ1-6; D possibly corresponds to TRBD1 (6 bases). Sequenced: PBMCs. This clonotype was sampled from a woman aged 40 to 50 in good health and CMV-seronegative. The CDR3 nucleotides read TGTGCCAGCAGCCAAGGTAGGGGGGGAAATTCACCCCTCCACTTT. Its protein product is CASSQGRGGNSPLHF.